This note documents a single TCR beta chain sequence. The antigen remains unidentified. This sample was taken from a study of CD8 T cells in ankylosing spondylitis. Study-level findings and limits: Disease-linked clones were reportedly significantly enriched in matched ankylosing spondylitis synovial fluid. Earlier literature documents some of the motif variants in reactive arthritis synovial fluid and blood. One TCR beta motif, made up of 7 or 8 highly homologous variants, appeared characteristic of ankylosing spondylitis blood.

Germline CDR1 and CDR2: ENHRY and SYGVKD. The CDR3 spans 16 residues. V was clipped by 8 bases and J by 0 bases, with 17 bases between them. One entry per CDR3 protein results from TCRdb running MiXCR on the 5' RACE reads. The sample lists around 770,000 distinct CDR3 sequences; around a fifth were seen once. Material for sequencing was blood, either unsorted or a sorted T cell fraction (not recorded which). The TCR sequence derives from a male donor with ankylosing spondylitis. V and J are TRBV10-3 and TRBJ1-5; the D gene is possibly TRBD1 (5 bases). The CDR3 sequence: CAIGTRDPPSNQPQHF. The CDR3, as DNA: TGTGCCATCGGGACCCGGGACCCTCCTAGCAATCAGCCCCAGCATTTT.